This TCR beta chain comes out of a study of T cells after yellow fever vaccination. UMIs were added to TCR cDNA along with a universal primer site when it was made by 5'RACE template switching. Via MiXCR, TCRdb re-called the 5' RACE reads, giving one row per CDR3 protein. In the table there are about 170,000 distinct CDR3 sequences, approximately 9.9% of which are singletons. CDR3 length: 15 amino acids. The V end was cut by 5 bases, the J end by 9 bases, with 25 bases between. Germline V lookup: CDR1 DFQATT, CDR2 SNEGSKA (reference sequence). The source of this sequence is a man aged 18-30 years who received the YFV17D yellow fever vaccine. The chain carries TRBV20-1 and TRBJ1-2; D may be TRBD1 (5 bases). The sequencing here drew on CD8+ T cells sorted from PBMCs, taken 15 days after the yellow fever booster vaccination. DNA for the CDR3: TGCAGTGCTCCCCCGGTCGGGGGACGATCGTTAAGCTACACCTTC. It translates to CSAPPVGGRSLSYTF.